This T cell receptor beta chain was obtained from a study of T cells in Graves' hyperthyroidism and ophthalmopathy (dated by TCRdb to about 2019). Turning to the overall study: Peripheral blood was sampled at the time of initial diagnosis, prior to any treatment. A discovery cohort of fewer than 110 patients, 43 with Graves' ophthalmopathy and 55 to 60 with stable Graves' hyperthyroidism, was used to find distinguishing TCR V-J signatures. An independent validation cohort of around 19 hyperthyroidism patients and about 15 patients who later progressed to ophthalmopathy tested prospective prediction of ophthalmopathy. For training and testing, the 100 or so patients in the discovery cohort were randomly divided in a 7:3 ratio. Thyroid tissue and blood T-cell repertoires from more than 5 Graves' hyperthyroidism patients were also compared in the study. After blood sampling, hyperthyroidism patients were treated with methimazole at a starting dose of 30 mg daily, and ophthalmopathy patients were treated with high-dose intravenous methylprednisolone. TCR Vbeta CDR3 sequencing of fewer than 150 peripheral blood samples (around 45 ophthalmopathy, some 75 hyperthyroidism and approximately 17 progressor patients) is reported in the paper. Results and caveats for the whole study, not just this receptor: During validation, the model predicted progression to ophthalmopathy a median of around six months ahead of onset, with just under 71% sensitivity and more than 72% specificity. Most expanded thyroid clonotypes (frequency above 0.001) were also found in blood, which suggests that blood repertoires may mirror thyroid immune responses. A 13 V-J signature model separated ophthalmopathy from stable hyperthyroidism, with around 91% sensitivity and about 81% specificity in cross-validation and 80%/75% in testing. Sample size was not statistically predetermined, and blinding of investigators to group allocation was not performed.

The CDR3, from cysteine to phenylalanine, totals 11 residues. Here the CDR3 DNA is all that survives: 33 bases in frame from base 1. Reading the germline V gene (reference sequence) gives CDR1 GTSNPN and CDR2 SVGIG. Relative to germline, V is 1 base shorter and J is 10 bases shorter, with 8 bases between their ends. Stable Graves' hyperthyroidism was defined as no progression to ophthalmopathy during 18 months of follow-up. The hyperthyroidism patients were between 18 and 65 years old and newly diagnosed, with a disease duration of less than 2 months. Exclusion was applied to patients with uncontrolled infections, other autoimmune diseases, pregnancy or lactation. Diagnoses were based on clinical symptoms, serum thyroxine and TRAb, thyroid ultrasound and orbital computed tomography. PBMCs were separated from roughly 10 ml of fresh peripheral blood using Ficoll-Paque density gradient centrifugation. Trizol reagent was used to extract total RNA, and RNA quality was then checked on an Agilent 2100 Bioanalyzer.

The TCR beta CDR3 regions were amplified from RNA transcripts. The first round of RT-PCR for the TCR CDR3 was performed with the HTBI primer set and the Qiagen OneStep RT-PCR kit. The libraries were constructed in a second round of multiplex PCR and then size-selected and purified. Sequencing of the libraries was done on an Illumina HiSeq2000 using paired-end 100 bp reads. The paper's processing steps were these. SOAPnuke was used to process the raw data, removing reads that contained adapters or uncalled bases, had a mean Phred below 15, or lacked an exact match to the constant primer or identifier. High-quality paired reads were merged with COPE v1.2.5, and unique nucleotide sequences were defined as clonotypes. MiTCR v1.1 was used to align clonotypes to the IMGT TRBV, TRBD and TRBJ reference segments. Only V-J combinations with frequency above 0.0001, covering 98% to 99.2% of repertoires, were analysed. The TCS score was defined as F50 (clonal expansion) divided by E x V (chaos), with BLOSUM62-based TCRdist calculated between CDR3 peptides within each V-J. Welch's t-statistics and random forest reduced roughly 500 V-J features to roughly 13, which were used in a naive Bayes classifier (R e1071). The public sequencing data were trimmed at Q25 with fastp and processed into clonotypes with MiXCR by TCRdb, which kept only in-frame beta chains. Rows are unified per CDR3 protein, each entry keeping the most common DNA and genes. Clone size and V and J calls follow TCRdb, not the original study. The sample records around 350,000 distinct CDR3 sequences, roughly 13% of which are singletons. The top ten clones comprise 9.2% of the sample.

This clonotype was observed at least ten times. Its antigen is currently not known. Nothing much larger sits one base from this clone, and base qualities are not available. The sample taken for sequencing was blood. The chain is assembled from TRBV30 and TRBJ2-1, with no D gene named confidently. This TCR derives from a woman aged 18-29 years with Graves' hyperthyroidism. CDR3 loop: CAWSEDTEQFF. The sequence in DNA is TGTGCCTGGAGTGAAGACACAGAGCAGTTCTTC.